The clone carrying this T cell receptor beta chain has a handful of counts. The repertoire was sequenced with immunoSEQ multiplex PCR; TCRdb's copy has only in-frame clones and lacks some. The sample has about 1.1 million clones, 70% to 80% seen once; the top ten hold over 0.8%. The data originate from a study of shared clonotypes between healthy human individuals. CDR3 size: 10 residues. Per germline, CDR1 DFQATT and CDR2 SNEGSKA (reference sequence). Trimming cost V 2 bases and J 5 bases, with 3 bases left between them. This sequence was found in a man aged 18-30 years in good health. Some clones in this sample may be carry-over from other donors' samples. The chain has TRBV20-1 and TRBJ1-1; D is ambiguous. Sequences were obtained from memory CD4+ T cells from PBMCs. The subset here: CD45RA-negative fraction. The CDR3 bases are TGCAGTGCTAGAATGACTGAAGCTTTCTTT. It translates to CSARMTEAFF.